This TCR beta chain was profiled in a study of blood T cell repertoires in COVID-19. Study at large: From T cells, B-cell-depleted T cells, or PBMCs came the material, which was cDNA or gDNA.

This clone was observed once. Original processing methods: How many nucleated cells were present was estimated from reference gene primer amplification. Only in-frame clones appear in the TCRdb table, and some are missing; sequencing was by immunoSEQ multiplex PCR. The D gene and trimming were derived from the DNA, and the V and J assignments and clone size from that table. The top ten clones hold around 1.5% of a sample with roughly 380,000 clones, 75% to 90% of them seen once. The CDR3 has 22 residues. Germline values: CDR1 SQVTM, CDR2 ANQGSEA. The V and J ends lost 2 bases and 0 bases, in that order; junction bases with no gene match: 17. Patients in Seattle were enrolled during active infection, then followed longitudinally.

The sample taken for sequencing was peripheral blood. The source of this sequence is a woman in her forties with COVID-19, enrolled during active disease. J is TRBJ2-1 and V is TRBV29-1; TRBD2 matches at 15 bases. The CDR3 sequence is CSVELRTSGRASSINSYNEQFF. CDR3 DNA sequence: TGCAGCGTTGAATTGAGGACTAGCGGGAGGGCTTCTAGTATTAACTCCTACAATGAGCAGTTCTTC.